These 10 T cell receptor beta chains were all obtained from the same sample, sequenced in a study of patients and donors after allogeneic stem cell transplantation. Each CDR3 protein gets one entry after TCRdb re-called the RT-PCR reads with MiXCR. This table has about 400,000 distinct CDR3 sequences, around 16% appearing once. Sample: blood, either unsorted or a sorted T cell fraction (not recorded which). The source is a human donor who was either an allogeneic HSCT recipient or a stem cell or donor lymphocyte infusion donor (not recorded which). It is not recorded whose cells these are; they may come from a transplant donor.

The rearrangement uses TRBV20-1 and TRBJ2-3, with 10 bases lining up with TRBD1. J gave up 4 bases and V 3 bases, and 13 bases lay outside the gene matches. The CDR3 runs 17 residues. Germline-derived CDR1 and CDR2 are DFQATT and SNEGSKA (reference sequence). CDR3 protein: CSASLAAGTGAPDTQYF. The CDR3, as DNA: TGCAGTGCTAGCCTCGCAGCCGGGACAGGGGCACCAGATACGCAGTATTTT.

The chain carries TRBV18 and TRBJ2-7; D tentatively fits TRBD1 or TRBD2 (7 bases each). In germline, CDR1 is KGHSH, CDR2 LQKENI. The CDR3 has 15 amino acids. With 3 bases removed from V and 7 bases from J, the gap between germline ends came to 19 bases. The CDR3 DNA follows: TGTGCCAGCTCACCCAAGCGGGAAGGGGGCGTGGAGCAGTACTTC. Its protein is CASSPKREGGVEQYF.

The genes are TRBV3-1 and TRBJ2-5; 8 bases agree with TRBD2. This CDR3 is 17 amino acids long. Germline values: CDR1 LGHDT, CDR2 YNNKEL (reference sequence). The trim removed 2 bases at V and 5 bases at J, leaving 13 bases unmatched. CDR3: CASSQKRGSGIKETQYF. The DNA for the CDR3 is TGTGCCAGCAGCCAAAAGAGGGGTAGCGGGATCAAGGAGACCCAGTACTTC.

This clonotype turned up a few times. The rearrangement uses TRBV7-2 and TRBJ2-7, with D possibly TRBD2 on 6 matching bases. Trimming took 2 bases from V and 9 from J, leaving 20 bases between them. There are 15 residues in the CDR3. Germline V gene lookup returns CDR1 SGHTA and CDR2 FQGNSA. The chain's CDR3 is CASSLLAGKGVGQYF. CDR3 coding DNA: TGTGCCAGCAGCTTACTGGCGGGAAAAGGGGTCGGGCAGTACTTC.

This clonotype was observed a handful of times. The chain has TRBV20-1 and TRBJ1-1, with D uncertain. The CDR3 is 12 residues long. Per the germline V gene, CDR1 is DFQATT and CDR2 is SNEGSKA (reference sequence). V was shortened by 2 bases and J by 4 bases, with 8 bases between the two germline ends. CDR3 coding DNA: TGCAGTGCTAGAATTCGCGGCACTGAAGCTTTCTTT. It translates to CSARIRGTEAFF.

The chain employs TRBV11-2 and TRBJ2-3; 7 bases agree with TRBD2. J was trimmed by 4 bases and V by 1 base; bases with no gene match: 8. This CDR3 is built from 16 residues. The germline gives CDR1 SGHAT, CDR2 FQNNGV. CDR3 in DNA: TGTGCCAGCAGCTTAGTCGGCGGGGGTCTGCCAGATACGCAGTATTTT. Protein: CASSLVGGGLPDTQYF.

This clonotype was counted a few times. The genes are TRBV18 and TRBJ1-1; D is uncertain. CDR1 and CDR2 (germline): KGHSH, LQKENI. Deletions cut 3 bases from V and 0 bases from J, with 8 bases between. There are 14 residues in the CDR3. This CDR3 reads CASSPPGMNTEAFF. For the CDR3, the DNA is TGTGCCAGCTCACCGCCAGGAATGAACACTGAAGCTTTCTTT. The full variable domain, rest sourced from reference TRBV18 and TRBJ1-1, is NAGVMQNPRHLVRRRGQEARLRCSPMKGHSHVYWYRQLPEEGLKFMVYLQKENIIDESGMPKERFSAEFPKEGPSILRIQQVVRGDSAAYFCASSPPGMNTEAFFGQGTRLTVV.

The chain couples TRBV11-3 to TRBJ2-3; D might be TRBD2 (6 bases). The CDR3 sequence is 15 residues long. Germline assignment: CDR1 SGHNT and CDR2 YENEEA. V was trimmed by 4 bases and J by 4 bases, leaving 15 bases between them. The CDR3: CASSSRRGEADTQYF. The CDR3 DNA is TGTGCCAGCAGCTCCCGGAGGGGAGAGGCAGATACGCAGTATTTT.

This chain joins TRBV4-1 and TRBJ1-2, with a possible D match to TRBD1 (6 bases). The CDR3 extends over 16 amino acids. CDR1 and CDR2 from the germline V gene are MGHRA and YSYEKL. V was clipped by 4 bases and J by 3 bases, with 18 bases between them. CDR3 residues: CASSPPGGGSDYGYTF. The CDR3 DNA reads TGCGCCAGCAGCCCACCGGGGGGGGGCTCTGACTATGGCTACACCTTC.

CDR3 amino acids: CSAKLAGEPSAKNIQYF. The CDR3 nucleotides are TGCAGTGCCAAACTAGCGGGGGAGCCCTCAGCCAAAAACATTCAGTACTTC. V and J are TRBV20-1 and TRBJ2-4; 11 bases map to TRBD2. V gave up 6 bases and J gave up 0 bases; unmatched junction bases: 10. CDR3 length equals 17 residues. The germline V gene encodes CDR1 DFQATT and CDR2 SNEGSKA (reference sequence).